The 6 T cell receptor beta chains below were found in one sample sequenced in a study of blood T cell repertoires in COVID-19. Sequencing used immunoSEQ multiplex PCR; TCRdb keeps in-frame clones, though not all of them. The sample includes about 400,000 clones, 88% of them seen just once. The specimen sequenced was PBMCs or T cells enriched from blood (not recorded which). These receptor sequences come from a woman younger than 45 with acute COVID-19.

About this clone itself: Other DNA sequences in the same sample also yield this CDR3. The chain recombines TRBV4-1 with TRBJ1-2; TRBD1 matches 10 bases. Germline V gives CDR1 MGHRA, CDR2 YSYEKL. The CDR3 has 14 amino acids. Germline trimming cut 3 bases from V and 4 bases from J; bases unmatched to any gene: 2. DNA of the CDR3: TGCGCCAGCAGCCAGGGACAGGGGTCCTATGGCTACACCTTC. This encodes CASSQGQGSYGYTF.

Only one count was recorded for this clone. The genes are TRBV3-1 (or the pseudogene TRBV3-2) and TRBJ1-1; D possibly corresponds to TRBD1 (5 bases). Germline CDR1 is LGHDT and CDR2 is YNNKEL (reference sequence). Trimming pared 4 bases from V and 10 bases from J, leaving 19 bases between. The length of the CDR3 is 14 residues. Here the CDR3 DNA reads TGTGCCAGCAGCCTCCCGGGCCTCACAAGGGGAGCTTTCTTT. Encoded protein: CASSLPGLTRGAFF.

V and J are TRBV29-1 and TRBJ1-4; D is perhaps TRBD1 (5 bases). V lost 7 bases, J lost 3 bases, and 12 bases lay in between. The CDR3 length is 13 residues. The germline gives CDR1 SQVTM, CDR2 ANQGSEA. The CDR3 DNA is TGCAGCGGGAGTTGGGGCGCTAATGAAAAACTGTTTTTT. Amino acid sequence: CSGSWGANEKLFF.

The chain joins TRBV9 to TRBJ1-6; D might be TRBD1 (5 bases). Between the trimmed V and J ends, which lost 4 bases and 10 bases, there was a span of 24 bases. This CDR3 spans 17 amino acids. Germline V gene sequence: CDR1 SGDLS, CDR2 YYNGEE. The CDR3 sequence is CASSLRDSRTGVSPLHF. The CDR3 coding sequence is TGTGCCAGCAGCCTCCGGGACTCAAGGACGGGGGTATCACCCCTCCACTTT.

The chain is built from TRBV2 and TRBJ1-5; weak D call: TRBD1 (5 bases). Germline assignment: CDR1 SNHLY and CDR2 FYNNEI. The CDR3 spans 15 residues. Trimming stripped 6 bases from V and 0 bases from J, with 12 bases between. The CDR3: CASRWGGNSNQPQHF. The CDR3 DNA sequence: TGTGCCAGCAGGTGGGGGGGTAATAGCAATCAGCCCCAGCATTTT. Based on the CDR3 plus reference TRBV2 and TRBJ1-5, the full variable domain is EPEVTQTPSHQVTQMGQEVILRCVPISNHLYFYWYRQILGQKVEFLVSFYNNEISEKSEIFDDQFSVERPDGSNFTLKIRSTKLEDSAMYFCASRWGGNSNQPQHFGDGTRLSIL.

The V gene is TRBV24-1, the J gene TRBJ2-3; TRBD2 is a possible D gene (6 bases). V was shortened by 7 bases and J by 1 base, with 8 bases between the two germline ends. The CDR3 has 13 residues. Germline CDR1 KGHDR, CDR2 SFDVKD. This CDR3 is CATRDYRTDTQYF. The CDR3 DNA reads TGTGCCACCAGGGACTATCGCACAGATACGCAGTATTTT.